This record covers a single TCR beta chain. The antigen this receptor binds is unknown. There are no base qualities to consult, and no much larger clone falls within one base. The data are from a study of CD8 T cells in Susac syndrome (dated 2019 in TCRdb). The study in broad terms: Whether CD8+ T cell activation and differentiation in Susac syndrome was antigen driven was tested using repertoire sequencing.

Results the study describes overall, beyond this receptor: The number of individuals in the TCR sequencing and HLA analysis was recognized as being relatively small.

Peripheral blood CD8+ and CD4+ T cells from healthy donors, Susac syndrome patients and multiple sclerosis patients were profiled using high-throughput TCR beta sequencing. Treatment-naive patients with stable or active relapsing-remitting disease fulfilling revised McDonald criteria were used as multiple sclerosis controls. CD8+ TEMRA cells were enriched by FACS, while bulk CD8+ and CD4+ T cells were purified by magnetic negative isolation. Blood was collected in EDTA tubes and processed within 24 hours, with PBMCs isolated through density gradient centrifugation. PBMCs destined for TCR sequencing were cryopreserved in liquid nitrogen and later thawed in a 37 °C water bath. Purity of sorted or isolated CD4+, CD8+ and CD8+ TEMRA cells was at least 90%. RNA was extracted using the RNeasy kit, and about 0.45 to 1 ug of the RNA was reverse transcribed with random hexamers. TCR beta CDR3 regions were amplified with the immunoSEQ multiplex PCR assay covering 54 Vbeta and 13 Jbeta segments. PCR amplification bias was corrected by using a synthetic template baseline for primer optimization and computational correction. On the study's bioinformatics: Reads were assigned to V, D and J genes according to IMGT and analyzed in immunoSEQ Analyzer, with only productive sequences retained. Clonality was calculated as one minus the Shannon entropy normalized by log2 of the number of productive unique sequences. Public and private clones were assessed among the 100 most prevalent clones of each patient and control. Clones were defined as Susac-specific if absent from the healthy and MS cohorts, from 1052 published viral clones and from other ImmuneACCESS disease sequences. Starting from the raw public reads, TCRdb applied fastp trimming at Q25, assembled clones with MiXCR and retained in-frame beta chains. Identical CDR3 protein sequences are pooled into one entry, listed with their most common genes and DNA. The V and J calls reflect TCRdb's pipeline rather than the authors' work. The sample table shows more than 250,000 distinct CDR3 sequences, and just over 90% are seen once. The ten largest clonotypes hold 0.065% of the sample.

The source is a human donor with multiple sclerosis. Sequencing used CD4+ T cells from PBMCs.

The CDR3 protein: CASSPFGSGNTGELFF. The sequenced DNA is TGTGCCAGCTCACCATTTGGATCAGGGAACACCGGGGAGCTGTTTTTT. The chain joins TRBV18 to TRBJ2-2, with no reliable assignment of the D segment. The cysteine opens and the phenylalanine closes a CDR3 of 16 amino acids. Left in the record is the CDR3 DNA by itself, 48 bases read in frame from the first base. Reading the germline V gene gives CDR1 KGHSH and CDR2 LQKENI. V and J lose 2 bases and 1 base, and a span of 11 bases separates them.